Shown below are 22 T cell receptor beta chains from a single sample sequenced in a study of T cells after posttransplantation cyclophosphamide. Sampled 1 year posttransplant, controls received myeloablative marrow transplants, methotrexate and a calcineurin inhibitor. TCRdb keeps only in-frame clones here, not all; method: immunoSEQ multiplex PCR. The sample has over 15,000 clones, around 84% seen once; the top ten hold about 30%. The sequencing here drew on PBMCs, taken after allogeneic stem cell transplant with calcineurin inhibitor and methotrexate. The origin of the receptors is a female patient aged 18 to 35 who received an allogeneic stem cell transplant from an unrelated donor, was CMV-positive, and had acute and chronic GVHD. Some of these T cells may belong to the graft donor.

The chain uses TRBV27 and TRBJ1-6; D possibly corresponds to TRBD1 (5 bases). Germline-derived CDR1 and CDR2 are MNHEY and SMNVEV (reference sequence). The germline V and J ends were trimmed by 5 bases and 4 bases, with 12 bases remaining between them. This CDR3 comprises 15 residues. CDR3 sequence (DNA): TGTGCCAGCAGTACCCCCGGGGGGTATAATTCACCCCTCCACTTT. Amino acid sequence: CASSTPGGYNSPLHF.

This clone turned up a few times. The CDR3 protein is CASSLAGGRTEQYF. In DNA form, the CDR3 reads TGTGCCAGCAGTTTAGCGGGTGGAAGAACCGAGCAGTACTTC. The chain uses TRBV6-5 and TRBJ2-7; 7 nucleotides line up with TRBD2. The CDR3 consists of 14 residues. Germline CDR1 reads MNHEY; CDR2 reads SVGAGI. The V segment lost 4 bases and the J segment 6 bases; nucleotides outside the gene matches: 9.

DNA of the CDR3: TGTGCCAGCAGCCAACTAGCGGGAGGCACAGATACGCAGTATTTT. It yields the protein CASSQLAGGTDTQYF. The J gene is TRBJ2-3, the V gene TRBV11-2; 11 nucleotides match TRBD2. The CDR3 spans 15 residues. Germline CDR1 SGHAT, CDR2 FQNNGV. The V and J ends lost 5 bases and 1 base, in that order; junction bases with no gene match: 2.

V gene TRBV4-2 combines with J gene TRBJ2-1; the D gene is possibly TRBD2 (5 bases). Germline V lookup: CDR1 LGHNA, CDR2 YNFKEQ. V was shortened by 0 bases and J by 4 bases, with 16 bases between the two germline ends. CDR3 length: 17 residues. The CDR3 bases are TGTGCCAGCAGCCAAGATAACGTTGCGGGCAATTACAATGAGCAGTTCTTC. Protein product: CASSQDNVAGNYNEQFF.

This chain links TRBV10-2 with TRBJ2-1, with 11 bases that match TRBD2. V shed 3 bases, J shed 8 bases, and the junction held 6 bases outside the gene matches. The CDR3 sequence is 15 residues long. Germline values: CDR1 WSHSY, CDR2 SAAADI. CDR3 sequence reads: CASSDYRTSGYEQFF. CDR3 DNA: TGCGCCAGCAGTGACTACCGGACTAGCGGGTATGAGCAGTTCTTC.

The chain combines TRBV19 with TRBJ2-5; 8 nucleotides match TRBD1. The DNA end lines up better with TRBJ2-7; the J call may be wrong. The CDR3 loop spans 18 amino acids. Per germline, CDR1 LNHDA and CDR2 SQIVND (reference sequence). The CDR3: CANARFDRGPTRSYEQYF. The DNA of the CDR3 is TGTGCCAACGCGAGGTTCGACAGGGGCCCTACACGATCCTACGAGCAGTACTTC.

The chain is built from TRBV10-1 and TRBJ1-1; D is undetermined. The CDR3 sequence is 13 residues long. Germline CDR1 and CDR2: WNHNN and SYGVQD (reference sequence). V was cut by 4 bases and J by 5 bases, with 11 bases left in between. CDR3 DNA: TGCGCCAGCAGTGTCCAGGTTTGGACTGAAGCTTTCTTT. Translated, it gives CASSVQVWTEAFF.

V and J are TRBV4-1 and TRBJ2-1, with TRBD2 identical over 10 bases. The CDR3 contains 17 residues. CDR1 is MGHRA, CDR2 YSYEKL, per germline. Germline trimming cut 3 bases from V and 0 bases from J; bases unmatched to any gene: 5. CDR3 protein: CASSQESSGGSYNEQFF. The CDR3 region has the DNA TGCGCCAGCAGCCAGGAATCTAGCGGGGGCTCCTACAATGAGCAGTTCTTC.

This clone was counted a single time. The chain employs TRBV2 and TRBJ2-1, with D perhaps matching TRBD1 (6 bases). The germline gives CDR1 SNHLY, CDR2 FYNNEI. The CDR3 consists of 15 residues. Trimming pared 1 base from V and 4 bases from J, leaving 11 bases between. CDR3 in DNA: TGTGCCAGCAGTGAAGGATGGCAGGGGTACAATGAGCAGTTCTTC. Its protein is CASSEGWQGYNEQFF.

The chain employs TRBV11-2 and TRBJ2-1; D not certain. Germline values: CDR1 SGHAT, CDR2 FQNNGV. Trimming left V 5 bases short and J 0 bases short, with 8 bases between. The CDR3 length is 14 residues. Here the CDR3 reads CASSVSLSYNEQFF. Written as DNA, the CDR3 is TGTGCCAGCAGCGTATCCCTCTCCTACAATGAGCAGTTCTTC.

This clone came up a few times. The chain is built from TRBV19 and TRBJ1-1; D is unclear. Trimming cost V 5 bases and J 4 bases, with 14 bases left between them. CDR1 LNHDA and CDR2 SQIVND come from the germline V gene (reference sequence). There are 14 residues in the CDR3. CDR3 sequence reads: CASSYRTGLTEAFF. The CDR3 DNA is TGTGCCAGTAGTTATAGGACTGGGCTCACTGAAGCTTTCTTT.

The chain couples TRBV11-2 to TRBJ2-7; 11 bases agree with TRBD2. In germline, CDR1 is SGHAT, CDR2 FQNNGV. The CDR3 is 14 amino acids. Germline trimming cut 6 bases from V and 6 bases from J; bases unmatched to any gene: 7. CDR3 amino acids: CASRLLAGEGEQYF. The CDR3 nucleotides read TGTGCCAGCAGATTACTAGCGGGAGAGGGCGAGCAGTACTTC. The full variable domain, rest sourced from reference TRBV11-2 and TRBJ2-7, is EAGVAQSPRYKIIEKRQSVAFWCNPISGHATLYWYQQILGQGPKLLIQFQNNGVVDDSQLPKDRFSAERLKGVDSTLKIQPAKLEDSAVYLCASRLLAGEGEQYFGPGTRLTVT.

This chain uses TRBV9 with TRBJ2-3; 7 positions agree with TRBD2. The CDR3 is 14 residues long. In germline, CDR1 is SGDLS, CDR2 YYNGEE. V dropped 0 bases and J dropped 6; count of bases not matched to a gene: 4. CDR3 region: CASSVDFSGDTQYF. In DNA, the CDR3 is TGTGCCAGCAGCGTAGACTTTAGCGGGGATACGCAGTATTTT. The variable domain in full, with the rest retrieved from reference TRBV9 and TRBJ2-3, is DSGVTQTPKHLITATGQRVTLRCSPRSGDLSVYWYQQSLDQGLQFLIQYYNGEERAKGNILERFSAQQFPDLHSELNLSSLELGDSALYFCASSVDFSGDTQYFGPGTRLTVL.

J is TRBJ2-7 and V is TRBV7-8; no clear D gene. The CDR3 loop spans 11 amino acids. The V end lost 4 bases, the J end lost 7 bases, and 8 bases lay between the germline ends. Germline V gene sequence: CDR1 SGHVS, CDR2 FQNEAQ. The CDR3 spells CASSSDFEQYF. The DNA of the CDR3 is TGTGCCAGCAGCTCCGACTTTGAGCAGTACTTC.

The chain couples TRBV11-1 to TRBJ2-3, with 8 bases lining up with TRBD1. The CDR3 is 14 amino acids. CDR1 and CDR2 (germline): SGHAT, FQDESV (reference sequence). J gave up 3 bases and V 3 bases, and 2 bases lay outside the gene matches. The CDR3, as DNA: TGTGCCAGCAGCTTTGGACAGGGAACAGATACGCAGTATTTT. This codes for CASSFGQGTDTQYF.

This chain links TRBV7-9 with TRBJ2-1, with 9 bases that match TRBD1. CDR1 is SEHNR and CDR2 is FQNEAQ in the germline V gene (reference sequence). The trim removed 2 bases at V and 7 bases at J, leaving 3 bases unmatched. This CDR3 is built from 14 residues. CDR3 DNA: TGTGCCAGCAGCTTAACAGGGGGCCGGAATGAGCAGTTCTTC. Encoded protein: CASSLTGGRNEQFF. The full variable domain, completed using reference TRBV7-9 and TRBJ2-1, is DTGVSQNPRHKITKRGQNVTFRCDPISEHNRLYWYRQTLGQGPEFLTYFQNEAQLEKSRLLSDRFSAERPKGSFSTLEIQRTEQGDSAMYLCASSLTGGRNEQFFGPGTRLTVL.

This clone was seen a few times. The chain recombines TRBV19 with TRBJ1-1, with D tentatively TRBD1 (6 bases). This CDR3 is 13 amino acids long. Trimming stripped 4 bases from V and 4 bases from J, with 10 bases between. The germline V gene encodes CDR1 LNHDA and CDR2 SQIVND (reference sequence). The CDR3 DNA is TGTGCCAGTAGTACCCCAGGGGCCACTGAAGCTTTCTTT. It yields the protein CASSTPGATEAFF.

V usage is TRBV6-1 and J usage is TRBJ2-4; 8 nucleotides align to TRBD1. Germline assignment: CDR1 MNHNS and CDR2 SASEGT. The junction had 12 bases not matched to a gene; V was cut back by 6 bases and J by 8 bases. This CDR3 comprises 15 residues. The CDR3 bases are TGTGCCAGCAGCCAAGGACAGGGTAGGCTATACATTCAGTACTTC. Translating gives CASSQGQGRLYIQYF.

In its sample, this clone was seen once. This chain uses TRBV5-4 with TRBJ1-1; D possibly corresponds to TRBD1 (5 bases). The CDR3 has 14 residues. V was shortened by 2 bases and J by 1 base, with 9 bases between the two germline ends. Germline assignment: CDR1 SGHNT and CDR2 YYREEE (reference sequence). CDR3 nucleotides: TGTGCCAGCAGCTTATTTACAGGGAACACTGAAGCTTTCTTT. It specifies CASSLFTGNTEAFF. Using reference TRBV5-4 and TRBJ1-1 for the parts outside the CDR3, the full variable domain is ETGVTQSPTHLIKTRGQQVTLRCSSQSGHNTVSWYQQALGQGPQFIFQYYREEENGRGNFPPRFSGLQFPNYSSELNVNALELDDSALYLCASSLFTGNTEAFFGQGTRLTVV.

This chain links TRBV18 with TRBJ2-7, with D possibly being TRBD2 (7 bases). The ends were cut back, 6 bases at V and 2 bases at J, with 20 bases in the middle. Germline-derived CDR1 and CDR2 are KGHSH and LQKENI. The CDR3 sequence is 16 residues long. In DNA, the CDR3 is TGTGCCAGCTCGGGGGGGCGGCACCCTCGGGCCTACGAGCAGTACTTC. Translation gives CASSGGRHPRAYEQYF.

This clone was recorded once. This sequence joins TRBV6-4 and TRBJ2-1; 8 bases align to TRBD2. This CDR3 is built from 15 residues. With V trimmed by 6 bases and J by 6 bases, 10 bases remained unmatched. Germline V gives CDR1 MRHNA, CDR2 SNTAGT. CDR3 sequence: CASSLGTSRANEQFF. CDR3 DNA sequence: TGTGCCAGCAGCCTCGGGACTAGTAGGGCCAATGAGCAGTTCTTC.

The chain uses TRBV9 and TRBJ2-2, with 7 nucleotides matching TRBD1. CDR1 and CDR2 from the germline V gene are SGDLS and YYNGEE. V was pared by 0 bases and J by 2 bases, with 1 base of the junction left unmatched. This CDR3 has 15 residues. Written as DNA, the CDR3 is TGTGCCAGCAGCGTAGGAGGGGGCAACACCGGGGAGCTGTTTTTT. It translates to CASSVGGGNTGELFF.